This T cell receptor beta chain is from a study of Tregs in tolerant kidney transplant recipients. Assay: immunoSEQ multiplex PCR; the TCRdb copy retains only in-frame clones and omits some. The profile covers 75,000 to 100,000 clones, with just over 90% appearing a single time and over 4% taken by the ten largest. Worth noting for this clone: The target antigen is unknown.

Germline V lookup: CDR1 SEHNR, CDR2 FQNEAQ (reference sequence). CDR3 length: 17 residues. Losses at the gene ends were 1 base for V and 1 base for J; bases not matched to a gene: 6. Points from the study as a whole: The small number of patients limits these findings pending further validation.

The receptor was isolated from a human donor in good health. Sequencing was done on a sample of CD8+ T cells from blood. This chain links TRBV7-9 with TRBJ2-7; TRBD1 matches 11 bases. As DNA, the CDR3 is TGTGCCAGCAGCTTAGATCTCGGGACAGGGGGTTCCTACGAGCAGTACTTC. Its translation: CASSLDLGTGGSYEQYF.